The clone carrying this T cell receptor (beta chain) has just one count. V was cut by 4 bases and J by 9 bases, with 19 bases left in between. The germline CDR1 and CDR2 sequences are MDHEN and SYDVKM. The CDR3 runs to 16 residues. The data were obtained in a study of blood T cell repertoires in COVID-19. At the level of the study: Acute-phase and convalescent COVID-19 samples originated in the United States, Italy and Spain. T cells, B-cell-depleted T cells, or PBMCs provided the cDNA or gDNA that served as material.

In the authors' methods: By means of reference gene primer amplification, nucleated cell counts were estimated. Here immunoSEQ multiplex PCR was the method, and the copy in TCRdb shows in-frame clones only, minus some. V, J and clone size are those of that table, while D and trimming were read from the DNA. The sample yields 150,000 to 200,000 clones, roughly 89% seen once. The rearrangement joins TRBV28 to TRBJ1-6; D possibly corresponds to TRBD1 (6 bases). Source material: peripheral blood. The sequence derives from a man between 18 and 35 years old with active or convalescent COVID-19. This CDR3 reads CASSSGTKFLISPLHF. The CDR3 DNA is TGTGCCAGCAGTTCGGGGACAAAGTTCCTCATTTCACCCCTCCACTTT.